The next 5 T cell receptor beta chains were all read from a single sample in a study of memory CD8 T cells in hepatitis C reinfection. This sample's time point: late/post reinfection, 12 to 24 weeks after detection. The sorted cells went straight to TCR sequencing with no prior in vitro expansion. Generated by immunoSEQ multiplex PCR, the TCRdb table keeps only in-frame clones and is missing some. The data contain some 50,000 clones, 89% of them singletons. The sequencing sample was made of naive CD8+ T cells sorted from blood. These receptors all come from a man in his late teens or twenties with hepatitis C virus infection.

The chain recombines TRBV5-4 with TRBJ2-3; 10 bases are a match to TRBD2. The germline V gene encodes CDR1 SGHNT and CDR2 YYREEE (reference sequence). CDR3 length: 18 residues. The trim removed 1 base at V and 1 base at J, leaving 9 bases unmatched. The CDR3 here is CASSLPSGGSGGTDTQYF. The CDR3 region has the DNA TGTGCCAGCAGCTTGCCTAGCGGGGGTTCGGGGGGCACAGATACGCAGTATTTT.

The rearrangement uses TRBV19 and TRBJ2-7, with 10 bases that match TRBD2. CDR3 length equals 14 residues. Trimming took 5 bases from V and 2 from J; bases not matched to a gene: 3. Germline loops: CDR1 LNHDA, CDR2 SQIVND (reference sequence). The chain's CDR3 is CASSALAGAYEQYF. The CDR3 bases are TGTGCCAGTAGTGCGCTAGCGGGAGCCTACGAGCAGTACTTC. The entire variable domain, with the rest obtained from reference TRBV19 and TRBJ2-7, is as follows: DGGITQSPKYLFRKEGQNVTLSCEQNLNHDAMYWYRQDPGQGLRLIYYSQIVNDFQKGDIAEGYSVSREKKESFPLTVTSAQKNPTAFYLCASSALAGAYEQYFGPGTRLTVT.

This clone appeared a single time. The chain employs TRBV28 and TRBJ1-5; 8 bases agree with TRBD1. Germline loops: CDR1 MDHEN, CDR2 SYDVKM. This CDR3 contains 14 residues. V gave up 11 bases and J gave up 0 bases; unmatched junction bases: 6. CDR3 loop: CAGKGQASNQPQHF. The CDR3 DNA reads as TGTGCCGGCAAGGGACAGGCTAGCAATCAGCCCCAGCATTTT.

The rearrangement uses TRBV11-3 and TRBJ2-3; D is perhaps TRBD2 (6 bases). The germline gives CDR1 SGHNT, CDR2 YENEEA. The CDR3 has 13 residues. V lost 5 bases to trimming and J lost 3 bases, with 9 bases between them. The CDR3 DNA sequence: TGTGCCAGCAGCGGAGGGGAGACAGATACGCAGTATTTT. It is translated as CASSGGETDTQYF.

The genes are TRBV7-9 and TRBJ2-1, with D perhaps matching TRBD1 (5 bases). The V end was cut by 1 base, the J end by 7 bases, with 8 bases between. The CDR3 is 13 residues long. Per germline, CDR1 SEHNR and CDR2 FQNEAQ (reference sequence). DNA of the CDR3: TGTGCCAGCAGCTTAGGTGGGGCGAATGAGCAGTTCTTC. Its translation: CASSLGGANEQFF.